This T cell receptor beta chain was sequenced for a study of blood T cells in healthy people across ages. Study-level background: Per two T cells, template switching captured roughly one barcoded beta molecule. The study's findings and limits: Long-lived donors carried more naive CD4+ cells and greater diversity than aged donors. Because sorting was not performed, PBMCs prevented conclusive naive versus antigen-experienced comparison.

This clonotype was picked up a small number of times. Its antigen is unknown. The CDR3 runs 13 residues. Trimming removed 10 bases from V and 2 bases from J, with 15 bases in between. Germline V gene data show CDR1 as SNHLY and CDR2 as FYNNEI. Primers used in a second PCR of about 7 to 12 cycles were a sample-barcoded 5' primer and a J-beta primer mix. TCRdb independently ran MiXCR on the 5' RACE reads; one entry per CDR3 protein. The sample carries over 700,000 distinct CDR3 sequences, 50% to 65% recorded once. The receptor was derived from an elderly man in good health. The chain links TRBV2 to TRBJ2-7; D is uncertain. Sequencing used blood. The CDR3 spells CATFKAPTYEQYF. The CDR3 DNA reads as TGTGCCACCTTCAAGGCTCCCACCTACGAGCAGTACTTC.